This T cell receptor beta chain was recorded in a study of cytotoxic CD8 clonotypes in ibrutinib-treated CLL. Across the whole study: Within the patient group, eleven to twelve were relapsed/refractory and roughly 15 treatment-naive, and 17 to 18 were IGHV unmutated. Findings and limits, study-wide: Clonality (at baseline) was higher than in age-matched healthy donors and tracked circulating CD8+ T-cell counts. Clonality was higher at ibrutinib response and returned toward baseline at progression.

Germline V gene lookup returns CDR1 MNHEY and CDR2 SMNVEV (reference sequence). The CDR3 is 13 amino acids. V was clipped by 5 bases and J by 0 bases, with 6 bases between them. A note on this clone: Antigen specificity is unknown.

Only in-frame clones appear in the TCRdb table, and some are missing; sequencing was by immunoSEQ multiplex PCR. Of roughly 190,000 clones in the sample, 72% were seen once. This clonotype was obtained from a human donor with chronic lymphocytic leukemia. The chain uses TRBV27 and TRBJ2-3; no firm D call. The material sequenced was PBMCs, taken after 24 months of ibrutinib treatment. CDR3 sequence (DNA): TGTGCCAGCAGTCGGGCTAGCACAGATACGCAGTATTTT. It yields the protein CASSRASTDTQYF.